The clone carrying this T cell receptor beta chain was counted a few times. Unique molecular identifiers were used in preparing the TCRbeta library. TCRdb reprocessed the PCR reads with MiXCR, giving one entry per CDR3 protein. The table has approximately 400,000 distinct CDR3 sequences, approximately 11% seen once; the top ten hold 4.5% to 7%. Germline values: CDR1 MNHEY, CDR2 SVGEGT. Trimming took 0 bases from V and 7 from J; bases not matched to a gene: 10. The CDR3 length is 17 residues. This entry is derived from a study of T-cell reconstitution after alpha-beta-depleted transplantation in children.

This sample comprised PBMCs from the stem cell graft donor, obtained from the stem cell graft. The TCR sequence derives from a human donor who donated a stem cell graft to a child with acute myeloid leukemia. This chain joins TRBV6-2 or TRBV6-3 and TRBJ2-1; 9 nucleotides match TRBD2. Written as DNA, the CDR3 is TGTGCCAGCAGTTACTCGAAATTAGCGGGAGAGAGAAATGAGCAGTTCTTC. Amino acid sequence: CASSYSKLAGERNEQFF.